Following are 4 T cell receptor beta chains from one sample sequenced in a study of shared clonotypes between healthy human individuals. Clones were sequenced by immunoSEQ multiplex PCR, and TCRdb holds only the in-frame ones, with some missing. The table has a few hundred thousand clones, around 90% seen once. The specimen was memory CD8+ T cells sorted from blood. As for subset: CD45RO+ cells pooled with CCR7-negative TemRA cells. These receptors were obtained from a young man in good health.

This chain joins TRBV29-1 and TRBJ2-7; the D call may be TRBD1 or TRBD2 (6 bases each). V was trimmed by 7 bases and J by 3 bases, leaving 13 bases between them. CDR1 and CDR2 (germline): SQVTM, ANQGSEA. The CDR3 totals 12 residues. DNA of the CDR3: TGCAGCGCCGAAGGGGGAGGCTACGAGCAGTACTTC. Encoded protein: CSAEGGGYEQYF.

V gene TRBV6-6 combines with J gene TRBJ2-7; D remains unclear. The CDR3 consists of 15 residues. Germline values: CDR1 MNHNY, CDR2 SVGAGI (reference sequence). Trimming removed 0 bases from V and 6 bases from J, with 15 bases in between. CDR3 sequence (DNA): TGTGCCAGCAGTTACTCGATAGGGCTAGTGGGCGAGCAGTACTTC. Translating it yields CASSYSIGLVGEQYF.

The gene calls are TRBV13 and TRBJ2-5; D remains ambiguous. The ends were cut back, 4 bases at V and 4 bases at J, with 13 bases in the middle. Germline CDR1 and CDR2: PRHDT and FYEKMQ (reference sequence). This CDR3 comprises 14 residues. The CDR3: CASSSPYGLETQYF. The CDR3 DNA sequence: TGTGCCAGCAGCTCACCTTATGGCCTAGAGACCCAGTACTTC. Supplemented by reference TRBV13 and TRBJ2-5, the full variable domain reads AAGVIQSPRHLIKEKRETATLKCYPIPRHDTVYWYQQGPGQDPQFLISFYEKMQSDKGSIPDRFSAQQFSDYHSELNMSSLELGDSALYFCASSSPYGLETQYFGPGTRLLVL.

This clone was found a few times. This rearrangement joins TRBV2 to TRBJ2-7, with D maybe TRBD2 (6 bases). The germline CDR1 and CDR2 sequences are SNHLY and FYNNEI. This CDR3 comprises 14 residues. Trimming removed 10 bases at V and 1 base at J, with 17 bases between. The chain's CDR3 is CATMVPGRSYEQYF. The CDR3 nucleotides are TGTGCCACGATGGTGCCAGGGAGGTCCTACGAGCAGTACTTC. Drawing the rest from reference TRBV2 and TRBJ2-7, the complete variable domain is EPEVTQTPSHQVTQMGQEVILRCVPISNHLYFYWYRQILGQKVEFLVSFYNNEISEKSEIFDDQFSVERPDGSNFTLKIRSTKLEDSAMYFCATMVPGRSYEQYFGPGTRLTVT.